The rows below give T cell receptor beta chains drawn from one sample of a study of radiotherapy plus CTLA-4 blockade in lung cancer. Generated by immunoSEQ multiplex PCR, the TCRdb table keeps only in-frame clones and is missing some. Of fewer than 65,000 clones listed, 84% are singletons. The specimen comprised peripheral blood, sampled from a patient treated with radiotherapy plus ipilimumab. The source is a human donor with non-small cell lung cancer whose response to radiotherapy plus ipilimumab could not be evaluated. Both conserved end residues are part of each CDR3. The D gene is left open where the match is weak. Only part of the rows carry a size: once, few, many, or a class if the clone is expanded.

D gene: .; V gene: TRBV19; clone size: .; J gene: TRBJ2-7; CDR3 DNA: TGTGCCAGTAGTGTATCCGGGACTGTGATATACGAGCAGTACTTC; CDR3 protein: CASSVSGTVIYEQYF
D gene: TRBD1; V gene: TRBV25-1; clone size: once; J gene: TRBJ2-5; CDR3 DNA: TGTGCCAGCAGTAATACAGGGGCCCAAGAGACCCAGTACTTC; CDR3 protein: CASSNTGAQETQYF
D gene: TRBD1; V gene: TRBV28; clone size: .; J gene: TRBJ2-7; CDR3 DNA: TGTGCCAGCAGAAGTCACAGGGGCCCCTACGAGCAGTACTTC; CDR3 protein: CASRSHRGPYEQYF
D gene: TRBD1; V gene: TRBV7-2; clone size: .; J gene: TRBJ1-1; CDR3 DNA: TGTGCCAGCAGAACAGGGGGCTGGACTGAAGCTTTCTTT; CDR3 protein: CASRTGGWTEAFF
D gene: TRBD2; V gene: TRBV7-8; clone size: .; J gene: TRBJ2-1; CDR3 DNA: TGTGCCAGCAGCTTACTAGCGGGATTGTCCTACAATGAGCAGTTCTTC; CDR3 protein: CASSLLAGLSYNEQFF
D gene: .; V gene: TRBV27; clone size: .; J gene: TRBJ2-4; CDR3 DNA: TGTGCCAGCAGTTTAAAATCAGGGGGGGCCAAAAACATTCAGTACTTC; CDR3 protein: CASSLKSGGAKNIQYF
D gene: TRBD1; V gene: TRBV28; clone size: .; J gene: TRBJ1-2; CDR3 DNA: TGTGCCAGCAGTTTATCCAACAGGGGACGATATGGCTACACCTTC; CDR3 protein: CASSLSNRGRYGYTF
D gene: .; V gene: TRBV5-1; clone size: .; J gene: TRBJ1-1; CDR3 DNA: TGCGCCAGCAGCTTGCGGGGGAGCGCTGAAGCTTTCTTT; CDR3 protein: CASSLRGSAEAFF
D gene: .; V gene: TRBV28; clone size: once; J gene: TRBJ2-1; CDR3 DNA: TGTGCCAGCATGTCTGGCTCGGAGGGGTACAATGAGCAGTTCTTC; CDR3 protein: CASMSGSEGYNEQFF
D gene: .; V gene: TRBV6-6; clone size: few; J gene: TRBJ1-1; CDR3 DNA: TGTGCCAGCACCCTACACACTGAAGCTTTCTTT; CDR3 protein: CASTLHTEAFF
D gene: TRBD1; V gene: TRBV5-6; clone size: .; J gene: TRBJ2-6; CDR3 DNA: TGTGCCAGCAGCTTCCGGACAGGCTCTGGGGCCAACGTCCTGACTTTC; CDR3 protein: CASSFRTGSGANVLTF
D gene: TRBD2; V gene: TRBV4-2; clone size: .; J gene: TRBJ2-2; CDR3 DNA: TGTGCCAGCAGCCAAGATGGGACTAGCCCCACCGGGGAGCTGTTTTTT; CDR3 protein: CASSQDGTSPTGELFF
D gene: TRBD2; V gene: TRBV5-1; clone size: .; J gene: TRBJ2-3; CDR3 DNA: TGCGCCAGCAGCTCGGGACTAGCGGTTAGCACAGATACGCAGTATTTT; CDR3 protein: CASSSGLAVSTDTQYF
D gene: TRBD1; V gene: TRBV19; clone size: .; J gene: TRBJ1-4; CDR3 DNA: TGTGCCAGTAGTTTAAAATACAGGGGTACTGAAAAACTGTTTTTT; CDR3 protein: CASSLKYRGTEKLFF
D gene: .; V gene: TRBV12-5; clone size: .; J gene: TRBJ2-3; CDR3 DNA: TGTGCTAGTGGTTTGGCGAGAGATACGCAGTATTTT; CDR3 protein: CASGLARDTQYF
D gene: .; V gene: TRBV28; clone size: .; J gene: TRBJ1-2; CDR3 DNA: TGTGCCAGCAGTTTAAGACTACGATCCTTGGGGGGCTACACCTTC; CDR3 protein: CASSLRLRSLGGYTF
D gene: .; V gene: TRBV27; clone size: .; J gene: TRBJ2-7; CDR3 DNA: TGTGCCAGCAGTTATAGCGCTCAGGTATCCCCCTACTACGAGCAGTACTTC; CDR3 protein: CASSYSAQVSPYYEQYF
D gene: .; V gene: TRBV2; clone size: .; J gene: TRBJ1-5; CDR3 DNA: TGTGCCAGCAGTCCAAACAGGGTCCATAGCAATCAGCCCCAGCATTTT; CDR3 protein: CASSPNRVHSNQPQHF
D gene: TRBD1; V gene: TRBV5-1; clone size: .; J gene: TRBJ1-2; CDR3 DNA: TGCGCCAGCAGCTCCGAACAGGGGGCAGAGGGTGGCTACACCTTC; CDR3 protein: CASSSEQGAEGGYTF
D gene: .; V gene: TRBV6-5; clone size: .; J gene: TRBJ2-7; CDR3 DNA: TGTGCCAGCAGTTACGGACTACCGAGCTCCTACGAGCAGTACTTC; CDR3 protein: CASSYGLPSSYEQYF
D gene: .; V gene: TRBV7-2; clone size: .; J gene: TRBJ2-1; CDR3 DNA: TGTGCCAGCAGCAGCCGACAGAACAATGAGCAGTTCTTC; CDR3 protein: CASSSRQNNEQFF
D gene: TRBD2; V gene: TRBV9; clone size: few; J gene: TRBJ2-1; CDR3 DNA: TGTGCCAGCAGCGTAGCAGGGACTAGTGGCAATGAGCAGTTCTTC; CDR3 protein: CASSVAGTSGNEQFF
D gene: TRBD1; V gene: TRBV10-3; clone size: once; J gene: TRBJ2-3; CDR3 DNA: TGTGCCATCAGTGTCGCCGGGACAGGGATTAGCACAGATACGCAGTATTTT; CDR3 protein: CAISVAGTGISTDTQYF
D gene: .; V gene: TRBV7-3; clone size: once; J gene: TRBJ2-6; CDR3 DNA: TGTGCCAGCAGCTCCCAAGCCTCTGGGGCCAACGTCCTGACTTTC; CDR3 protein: CASSSQASGANVLTF
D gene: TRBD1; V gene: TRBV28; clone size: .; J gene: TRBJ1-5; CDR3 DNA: TGTGCCAGCAGACGGACAGGGAATCAGCCCCAGCATTTT; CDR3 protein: CASRRTGNQPQHF
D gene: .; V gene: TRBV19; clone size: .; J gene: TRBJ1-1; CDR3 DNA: TGTGCCAGTAGTATAGATCTTGGGTACGGGGAGAACACTGAAGCTTTCTTT; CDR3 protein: CASSIDLGYGENTEAFF